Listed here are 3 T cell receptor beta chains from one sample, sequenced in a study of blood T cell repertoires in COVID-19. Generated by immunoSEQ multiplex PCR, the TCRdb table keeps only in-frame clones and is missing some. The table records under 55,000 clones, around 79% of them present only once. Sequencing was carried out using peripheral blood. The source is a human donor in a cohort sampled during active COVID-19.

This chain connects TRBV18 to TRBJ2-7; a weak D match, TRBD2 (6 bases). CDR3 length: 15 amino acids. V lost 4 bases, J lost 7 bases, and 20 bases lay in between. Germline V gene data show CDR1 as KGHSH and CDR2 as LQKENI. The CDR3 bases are TGTGCCAGCTCACGCGGGACCGGAGGTTGGGGGGAGCAGTACTTC. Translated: CASSRGTGGWGEQYF.

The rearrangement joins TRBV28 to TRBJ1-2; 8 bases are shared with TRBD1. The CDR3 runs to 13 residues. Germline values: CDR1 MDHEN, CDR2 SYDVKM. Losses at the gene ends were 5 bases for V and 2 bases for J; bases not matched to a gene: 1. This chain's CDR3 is CASSRDRNYGYTF. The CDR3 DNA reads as TGTGCCAGCAGTCGGGACAGGAACTATGGCTACACCTTC.

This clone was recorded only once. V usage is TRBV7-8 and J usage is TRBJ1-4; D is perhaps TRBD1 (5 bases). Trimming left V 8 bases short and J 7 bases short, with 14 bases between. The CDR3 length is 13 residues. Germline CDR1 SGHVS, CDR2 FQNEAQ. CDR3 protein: CASGTVLGEKLFF. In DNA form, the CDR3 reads TGTGCCAGCGGGACTGTTTTGGGTGAAAAACTGTTTTTT.